This T cell receptor (beta chain) stems from a study of T cells in Graves' hyperthyroidism and ophthalmopathy. Regions amplified from RNA transcripts were the TCR beta CDR3 regions. The HTBI primer set was used in a first-round RT-PCR of the TCR CDR3. TCRdb passed the multiplex PCR reads through MiXCR, listing each CDR3 protein once. Here the sample spans about 200,000 distinct CDR3 sequences, about 17% being singletons. For this clonotype: Its antigen is not identified.

Absent ophthalmopathy progression within 18 months defined stable Graves' hyperthyroidism. Diagnosis of hyperthyroidism was new in patients aged 18 to 65, and its duration was under 2 months. A roughly 9.7 ml volume of fresh peripheral blood provided the PBMCs. Whole-study results and caveats: From stable hyperthyroidism, ophthalmopathy was set apart by a 13 V-J model.

Trimming left V 0 bases short and J 0 bases short, with 20 bases between. The CDR3 spans 19 residues. The germline V gene encodes CDR1 LGHNA and CDR2 YSLEER. Sequencing used blood. This sequence was found in a man between 40 and 49 years old with Graves' hyperthyroidism. The genes are TRBV4-3 and TRBJ1-1; a possible D gene is TRBD1 (5 bases). CDR3 region: CASSQEPWKGLVMNTEAFF. The CDR3 nucleotides are TGCGCCAGCAGCCAAGAGCCATGGAAGGGACTTGTGATGAACACTGAAGCTTTCTTT.